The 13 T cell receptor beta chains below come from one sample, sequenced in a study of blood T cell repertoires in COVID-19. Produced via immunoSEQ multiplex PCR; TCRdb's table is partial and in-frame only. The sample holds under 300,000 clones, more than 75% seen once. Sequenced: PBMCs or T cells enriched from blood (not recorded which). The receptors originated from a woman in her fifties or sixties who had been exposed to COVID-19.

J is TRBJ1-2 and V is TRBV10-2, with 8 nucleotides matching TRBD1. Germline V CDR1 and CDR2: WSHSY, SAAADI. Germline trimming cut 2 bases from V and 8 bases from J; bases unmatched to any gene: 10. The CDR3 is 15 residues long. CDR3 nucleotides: TGCGCCAGCAGTGAGATGGGACAGGCGCCCATAGGCTACACCTTC. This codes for CASSEMGQAPIGYTF.

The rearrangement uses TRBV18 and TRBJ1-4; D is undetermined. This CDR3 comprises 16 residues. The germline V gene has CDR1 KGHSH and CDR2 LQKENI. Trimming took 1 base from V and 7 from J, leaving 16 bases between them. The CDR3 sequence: CASSPRTPGGGEKLFF. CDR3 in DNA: TGTGCCAGCTCACCACGCACCCCGGGAGGCGGTGAAAAACTGTTTTTT.

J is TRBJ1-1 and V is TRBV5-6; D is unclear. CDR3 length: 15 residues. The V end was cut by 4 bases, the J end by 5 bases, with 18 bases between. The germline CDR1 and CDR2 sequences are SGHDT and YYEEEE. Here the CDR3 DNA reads TGTGCCAGCAGCCTTGTCGGGGTTTTGGGAACTGAAGCTTTCTTT. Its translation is CASSLVGVLGTEAFF.

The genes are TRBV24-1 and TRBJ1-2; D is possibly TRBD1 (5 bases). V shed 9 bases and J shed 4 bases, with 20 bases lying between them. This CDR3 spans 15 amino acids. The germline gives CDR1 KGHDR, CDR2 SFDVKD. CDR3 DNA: TGTGCCACCTGGGGGGAAAGGGGTGTCGGCTATGGCTACACCTTC. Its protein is CATWGERGVGYGYTF.

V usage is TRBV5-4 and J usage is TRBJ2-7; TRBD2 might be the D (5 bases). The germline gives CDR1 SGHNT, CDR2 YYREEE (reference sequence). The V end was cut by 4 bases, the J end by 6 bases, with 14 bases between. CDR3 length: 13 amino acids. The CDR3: CASSLRLAGEQYF. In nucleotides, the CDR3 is TGTGCCAGCAGCCTCCGTCTAGCTGGCGAGCAGTACTTC.

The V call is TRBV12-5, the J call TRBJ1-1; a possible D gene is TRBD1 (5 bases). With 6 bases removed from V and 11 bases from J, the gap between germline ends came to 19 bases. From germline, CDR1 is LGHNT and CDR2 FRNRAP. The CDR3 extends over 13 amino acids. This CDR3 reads CASGTPMGGKAFF. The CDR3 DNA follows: TGTGCTAGTGGCACCCCGATGGGGGGGAAGGCTTTCTTT.

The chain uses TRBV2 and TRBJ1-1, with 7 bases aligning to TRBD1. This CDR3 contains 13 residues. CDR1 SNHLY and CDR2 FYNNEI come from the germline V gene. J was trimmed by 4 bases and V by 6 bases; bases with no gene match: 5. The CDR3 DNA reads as TGTGCCAGCAGCGGAACAGGGGCCACTGAAGCTTTCTTT. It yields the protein CASSGTGATEAFF.

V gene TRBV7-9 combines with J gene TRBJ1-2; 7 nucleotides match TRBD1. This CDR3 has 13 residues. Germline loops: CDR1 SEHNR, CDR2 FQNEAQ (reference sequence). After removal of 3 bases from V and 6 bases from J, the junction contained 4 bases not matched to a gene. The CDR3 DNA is TGTGCCAGCAGCTTTAGACAGGGCCATGGCTACACCTTC. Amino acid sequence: CASSFRQGHGYTF.

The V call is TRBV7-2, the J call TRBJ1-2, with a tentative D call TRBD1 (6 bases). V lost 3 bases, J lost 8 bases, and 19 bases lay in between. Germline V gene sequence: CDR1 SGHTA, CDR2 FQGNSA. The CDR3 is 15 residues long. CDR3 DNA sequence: TGTGCCAGCAGCTTCCCGGGACAAGGGGCCCGGGGCTACACCTTC. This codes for CASSFPGQGARGYTF.

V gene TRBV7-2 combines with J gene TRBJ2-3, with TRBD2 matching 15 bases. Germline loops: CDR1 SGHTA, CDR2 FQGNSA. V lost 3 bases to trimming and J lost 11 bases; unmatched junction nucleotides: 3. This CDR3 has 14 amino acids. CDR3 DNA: TGTGCCAGCAGCTTCGGACTAGCGGGGGGGTTGCAGTATTTT. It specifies CASSFGLAGGLQYF.

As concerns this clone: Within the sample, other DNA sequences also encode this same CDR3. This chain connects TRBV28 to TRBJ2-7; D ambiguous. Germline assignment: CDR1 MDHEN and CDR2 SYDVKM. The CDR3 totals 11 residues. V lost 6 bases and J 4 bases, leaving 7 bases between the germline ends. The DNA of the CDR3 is TGTGCCAGCAGCCCCCTGTACGAGCAGTACTTC. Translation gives CASSPLYEQYF. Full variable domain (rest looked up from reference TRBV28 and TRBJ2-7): DVKVTQSSRYLVKRTGEKVFLECVQDMDHENMFWYRQDPGLGLRLIYFSYDVKMKEKGDIPEGYSVSREKKERFSLILESASTNQTSMYLCASSPLYEQYFGPGTRLTVT.

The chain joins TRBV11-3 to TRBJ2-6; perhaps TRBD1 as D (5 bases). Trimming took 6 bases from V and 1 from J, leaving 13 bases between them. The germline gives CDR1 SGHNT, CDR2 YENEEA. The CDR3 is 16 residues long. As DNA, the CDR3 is TGTGCCAGCAGTCCCGGACAATCGTCTGGGGCCAACGTCCTGACTTTC. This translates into CASSPGQSSGANVLTF.

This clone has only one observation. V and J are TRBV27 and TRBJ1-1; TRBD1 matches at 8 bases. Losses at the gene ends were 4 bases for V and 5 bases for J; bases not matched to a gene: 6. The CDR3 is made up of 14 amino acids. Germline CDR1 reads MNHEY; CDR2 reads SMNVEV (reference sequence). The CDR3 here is CASSSQGAWTEAFF. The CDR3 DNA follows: TGTGCCAGCAGTTCTCAGGGGGCTTGGACTGAAGCTTTCTTT.